The clone carrying this TCR beta chain was counted ten times or more. Antigen unknown. This specimen belongs to a study of T cells after yellow fever vaccination. As for the study in general: Preparation used SMART-Seq v4 Ultra Low Input for the low-cell-number fractions.

Via MiXCR, TCRdb re-called the 5' RACE reads, giving one row per CDR3 protein. There are about 320,000 distinct CDR3 sequences in the sample; over 8.5% occur only once, and about 3.3% lies in the top ten. The CDR3 totals 18 residues. After removal of 0 bases from V and 5 bases from J, the junction contained 9 bases not matched to a gene. Germline lookup yields CDR1 LGHNA and CDR2 YSLEER. Findings and caveats of the study: The presence of abundant clonotypes contaminating from the bulk population was possible in FACS-sorted repertoires. Reappearance after the booster was observed for most primary-vaccination clones (roughly 97% CD4, over 70% CD8).

This receptor was identified in a man younger than 35 who received the YFV17D yellow fever vaccine. This specimen consisted of CD4+ T cells sorted from PBMCs, obtained 45 days after the yellow fever booster vaccination. The V and J genes are TRBV4-3 and TRBJ2-2; TRBD2 aligns across 10 bases. The CDR3 sequence: CASSQEGPRTSGTGELFF. CDR3 coding DNA: TGCGCCAGCAGCCAAGAAGGGCCAAGGACTAGCGGAACCGGGGAGCTGTTTTTT.